This T cell receptor beta chain was identified during a study of post-analysis software for immune sequencing data. Looking at the study overall: Secondary progressive, relapsing-remitting and progressive-relapsing multiple sclerosis were among the included disease courses. Overall study results and limits: People with multiple sclerosis had a significantly lower normalized Chao1 diversity than controls did. The five TRBV segments detected at higher frequency in patients than in controls included TRBV5-6, TRBV5-1 and TRBV20-1.

TCR beta cDNA libraries included unique molecular identifiers. From the PCR reads, TCRdb called clonotypes with MiXCR, one entry per CDR3 protein. Among 450,000 to 700,000 distinct CDR3 sequences listed, about 40% were seen once. About this clonotype itself: Antigen specificity is unknown.

Germline CDR1 reads SQVTM; CDR2 reads ANQGSEA. This CDR3 is built from 17 residues. V and J are TRBV29-1 and TRBJ2-5; TRBD2 aligns across 14 bases. TRBJ2-7 explains the end of the DNA better; the J call may be wrong. Source material: blood. The receptor was derived from a girl aged 5-17 years with multiple sclerosis. The CDR3 bases are TGCAGCGTTGAAGCGGCGGCCGGGACTAGCGGGAGTTACGAGCAGTACTTC. This translates into CSVEAAAGTSGSYEQYF.